This TCR beta chain appears in the sequencing data of a study of blood T cells in healthy people across ages. The CDR3 extends over 14 amino acids. Between the trimmed V and J ends, which lost 4 bases and 1 base, there was a span of 13 bases. CDR1 and CDR2 (germline): DFQATT, SNEGSKA (reference sequence). With a J-beta primer mix and a sample-barcoded 5' primer, a second PCR ran 7 to 11 cycles. Using its own MiXCR run on the 5' RACE reads, TCRdb lists one record per CDR3 protein. The sample comprises 850,000 to 1,100,000 distinct CDR3 sequences, roughly two fifths of which are singletons, and around 13% rests with the top ten.

The genes are TRBV20-1 and TRBJ2-5; D is unresolved. The receptor's source is a young man in good health. Sequenced sample: blood. The CDR3 protein is CSANTIKGQETQYF. The CDR3 region has the DNA TGCAGTGCTAACACAATCAAGGGCCAAGAGACCCAGTACTTC.